The sequence of this T cell receptor (beta chain) was determined in a study of blood T cell repertoires in COVID-19. Overall study: The analysed material was cDNA or gDNA that came from T cells, B-cell-depleted T cells, or PBMCs.

The sample holds a few counts of this clone. The CDR3 contains 15 residues. Study processing details: Counts of nucleated cells, estimated from reference gene primer amplification, were obtained. TCRdb keeps only in-frame clones here, not all; method: immunoSEQ multiplex PCR. V, J and clone size reflect that table, while D and trimming were determined from the DNA. Of a few hundred thousand clones in the sample, 80% to 90% were seen once. This TCR derives from a woman aged 55-70 years who had recovered from COVID-19. Sequencing input: peripheral blood. This rearrangement joins TRBV21-1 to TRBJ2-3; the table gives TRBD2 as D, unverified against the DNA. TRBV21-1 is an annotated pseudogene. In DNA, the CDR3 is TGTGCCAGCAGCAAAGCGCTGACTAGCACAGATACGCAGTATTTT. It translates to CASSKALTSTDTQYF.